The present T cell receptor beta chain was sequenced within a study of blood T cell repertoires in COVID-19. Across the study: Acute and convalescent COVID-19 specimens originated in the United States, Italy and Spain. PBMCs, B-cell-depleted T cells, or T cells provided the cDNA or gDNA that made up the material.

V was shortened by 3 bases and J by 5 bases, with 17 bases between the two germline ends. The V gene's germline CDR1 is ENHRY and CDR2 SYGVKD. The length of the CDR3 is 15 residues. This clone has more than one count but fewer than ten. Generated by immunoSEQ multiplex PCR, the TCRdb table keeps only in-frame clones and is missing some. The table lists about 200,000 clones, roughly 80% of them singletons. Sequencing input: peripheral blood. The gene calls are TRBV10-3 and TRBJ2-7, with a weak D call TRBD1 (6 bases). The sequence derives from a woman aged 80 or over with acute or convalescent COVID-19. The CDR3 loop reads CAISDSRDIKDEQYF. CDR3 DNA sequence: TGTGCCATCAGTGATTCACGGGACATTAAGGACGAGCAGTACTTC.